The 27 T cell receptor beta chains reported below all come from one sample, sequenced in a study of CD8 T cells in ankylosing spondylitis. Notes on the study in general: One TCR beta motif, made up of 7 or 8 highly homologous variants, appeared characteristic of ankylosing spondylitis blood.

These receptors have no identified antigens. TCRdb independently ran MiXCR on the 5' RACE reads; one entry per CDR3 protein. The table lists 800,000 to 900,000 distinct CDR3 sequences, 10% to 15% of them singletons. Sample: blood, either unsorted or a sorted T cell fraction (not recorded which). The receptors were sampled from a male donor with ankylosing spondylitis.

The CDR3 nucleotides are TGCGCCAGCAGCCAAGAGCCAGGACTTTCCTACGAGCAGTACTTC. Translated: CASSQEPGLSYEQYF. The rearrangement joins TRBV4-1 to TRBJ2-7, with a tentative D call TRBD2 (5 bases). Germline V gene lookup returns CDR1 MGHRA and CDR2 YSYEKL. Trimming removed 0 bases at V and 1 base at J, with 10 bases between. The CDR3 consists of 15 residues.

The chain employs TRBV29-1 and TRBJ2-3, with D maybe TRBD1 (5 bases). The CDR3 spans 13 residues. Deletions cut 3 bases from V and 1 base from J, with 8 bases between. Germline CDR1 is SQVTM and CDR2 is ANQGSEA. The CDR3 DNA follows: TGCAGCGTTGATGACAGAGGCACAGATACGCAGTATTTT. Residues: CSVDDRGTDTQYF.

In its sample, this clonotype was seen a few times. The chain links TRBV27 to TRBJ1-2, with D perhaps matching TRBD1 (6 bases). Trimming shortened V by 6 bases and J by 2 bases, and 19 bases separated the two germline ends. The CDR3 consists of 16 residues. The germline CDR1 and CDR2 sequences are MNHEY and SMNVEV (reference sequence). The CDR3 protein is CASSLAGGPGNYGYTF. The CDR3 bases are TGTGCCAGCAGCCTCGCTGGGGGGCCAGGCAACTATGGCTACACCTTC.

This chain uses TRBV7-2 with TRBJ2-7; a weak D match, TRBD1 (6 bases). The CDR3 is 14 amino acids. CDR1 and CDR2 (germline): SGHTA, FQGNSA. The V and J ends lost 5 bases and 4 bases respectively, with 15 bases between them. CDR3 nucleotide sequence: TGTGCCAGCAGCGCCTATGGACAGTCTTACGAGCAGTACTTC. It is translated as CASSAYGQSYEQYF.

V gene TRBV5-1 combines with J gene TRBJ1-6, with D hard to call. The V end lost 0 bases, the J end lost 7 bases, and 8 bases lay between the germline ends. Germline CDR1 SGHRS, CDR2 YFSETQ. This CDR3 spans 14 amino acids. CDR3 in amino acids: CASSLEARNSPLHF. The CDR3 DNA reads TGCGCCAGCAGCTTGGAGGCCAGAAATTCACCCCTCCACTTT. The full variable domain, rest sourced from reference TRBV5-1 and TRBJ1-6, is KAGVTQTPRYLIKTRGQQVTLSCSPISGHRSVSWYQQTPGQGLQFLFEYFSETQRNKGNFPGRFSGRQFSNSRSEMNVSTLELGDSALYLCASSLEARNSPLHFGNGTRLTVT.

The J gene is TRBJ2-7, the V gene TRBV6-5; 8 bases line up with TRBD1. This CDR3 is 14 amino acids long. Trimming at V came to 2 bases and at J to 3 bases, leaving 3 bases not matched to a gene. The V gene's germline CDR1 is MNHEY and CDR2 SVGAGI. This CDR3 is CASSYGQGDYEQYF. The CDR3 DNA reads as TGTGCCAGCAGTTACGGACAGGGCGACTACGAGCAGTACTTC.

This clonotype has only a few counts. This chain links TRBV6-2 or TRBV6-3 with TRBJ2-7; a weak D match, TRBD2 (7 bases). Between the trimmed V and J ends, which lost 4 bases and 5 bases, there was a span of 21 bases. Germline V gene data show CDR1 as MNHEY and CDR2 as SVGEGT. CDR3 length: 16 residues. The CDR3 protein is CASSFLEGGRRDEQYF. The CDR3 DNA reads TGTGCCAGCAGTTTCCTTGAGGGGGGGCGCCGGGACGAGCAGTACTTC.

This clonotype came up many times. The chain is built from TRBV6-1 and TRBJ2-5; D call uncertain. In germline, CDR1 is MNHNS, CDR2 SASEGT. V lost 7 bases to trimming and J lost 5 bases, with 8 bases between them. The CDR3 is made up of 11 amino acids. The CDR3 loop reads CASTRLETQYF. CDR3 nucleotides: TGTGCCAGCACCAGACTCGAGACCCAGTACTTC.

This clonotype was found a few times. The rearrangement joins TRBV25-1 to TRBJ2-2; D gene unclear. V was trimmed by 0 bases and J by 6 bases, leaving 8 bases between them. CDR3 length: 14 amino acids. The germline V gene has CDR1 MGHDK and CDR2 SYGVNS. CDR3 nucleotide sequence: TGTGCCAGCAGTGAATATGGGGTGGCCGGGGAGCTGTTTTTT. It translates to CASSEYGVAGELFF.

At least ten counts were recorded for this clonotype. The rearrangement joins TRBV7-2 to TRBJ2-7; maybe TRBD2 (5 bases). From germline, CDR1 is SGHTA and CDR2 FQGNSA. This CDR3 is 13 amino acids long. V lost 5 bases to trimming and J lost 5 bases, with 13 bases between them. Here the CDR3 DNA reads TGTGCCAGCAGCGTTTCACGGGGTAACGAGCAGTACTTC. It is translated as CASSVSRGNEQYF.

This clonotype was recorded many times. The chain couples TRBV12-3 or TRBV12-4 to TRBJ2-5, with TRBD2 matching 11 bases. The CDR3 covers 14 residues. V lost 6 bases, J lost 5 bases, and 5 bases stayed unmatched. The CDR3 reads CASSLTSGGETQYF. The DNA for the CDR3 is TGTGCCAGCAGCCTAACTAGCGGGGGCGAGACCCAGTACTTC.

This clonotype was picked up a small number of times. V is TRBV18 and J is TRBJ2-7; D gene unclear. V was pared by 1 base and J by 4 bases, with 8 bases between. The CDR3 covers 13 residues. Germline CDR1 is KGHSH and CDR2 is LQKENI. DNA of the CDR3: TGTGCCAGCTCACCACAGGGTGAATACGAGCAGTACTTC. It codes for CASSPQGEYEQYF.

There are a few counts of this clonotype. This chain connects TRBV5-1 to TRBJ1-1; D not resolved. Looked up from germline, CDR1 is SGHRS and CDR2 is YFSETQ. The ends were cut back, 7 bases at V and 1 base at J, with 11 bases in the middle. The CDR3 loop spans 13 amino acids. CDR3 DNA: TGCGCCAGCTTTAAAAATGAGAACACTGAAGCTTTCTTT. Its protein is CASFKNENTEAFF.

Only a few counts were recorded for this clonotype. This chain connects TRBV20-1 to TRBJ2-1; TRBD2 matches 8 bases. This CDR3 is built from 14 residues. V dropped 0 bases and J dropped 3; count of bases not matched to a gene: 1. In germline, CDR1 is DFQATT, CDR2 SNEGSKA (reference sequence). DNA of the CDR3: TGCAGTGCTAGAGAACTAGCGGTCTACAATGAGCAGTTCTTC. Protein product: CSARELAVYNEQFF.

The V gene is TRBV4-3, the J gene TRBJ2-3; possible D gene TRBD2, 5 bases. This CDR3 has 16 residues. Germline V gene lookup returns CDR1 LGHNA and CDR2 YSLEER. V dropped 2 bases and J dropped 6 bases, with 18 bases sitting between them. Written as DNA, the CDR3 is TGCGCCAGCAGCCAATTGCCGGGGTTCCTGGGGGATACGCAGTATTTT. This codes for CASSQLPGFLGDTQYF.

This sequence joins TRBV6-1 and TRBJ2-7; D uncertain. This CDR3 has 15 amino acids. From germline, CDR1 is MNHNS and CDR2 SASEGT. V was trimmed by 7 bases and J by 2 bases, leaving 18 bases between them. CDR3 residues: CASTPLGGGTYEQYF. The DNA of the CDR3 is TGTGCCAGCACACCACTCGGTGGCGGAACCTACGAGCAGTACTTC.

In its sample, this clonotype was seen a few times. The chain combines TRBV20-1 with TRBJ2-7; 9 bases agree with TRBD2. CDR1 DFQATT and CDR2 SNEGSKA come from the germline V gene (reference sequence). The CDR3 runs to 15 residues. Unmatched junction bases numbered 5, after V lost 0 bases and J lost 2 bases. CDR3 nucleotides: TGCAGTGCTAGAGATAGAGTAGCGGGAGCCTACGAGCAGTACTTC. The encoded protein is CSARDRVAGAYEQYF.

This clonotype was observed at least ten times. The chain recombines TRBV29-1 with TRBJ2-3; 8 bases map to TRBD1. Germline V CDR1 and CDR2: SQVTM, ANQGSEA. V gave up 5 bases and J gave up 1 base; unmatched junction bases: 5. The CDR3 covers 14 residues. CDR3 DNA: TGCAGCGTTCTCGGGACAGGAGGCACAGATACGCAGTATTTT. Protein product: CSVLGTGGTDTQYF.

The chain recombines TRBV5-1 with TRBJ2-1, with 10 bases lining up with TRBD2. The CDR3 consists of 16 residues. With V trimmed by 2 bases and J by 7 bases, 9 bases remained unmatched. Germline CDR1 SGHRS, CDR2 YFSETQ. CDR3 loop: CASSFILAGTPNEQFF. The CDR3 bases are TGCGCCAGCAGCTTTATACTAGCGGGAACCCCTAATGAGCAGTTCTTC.

The V call is TRBV27, the J call TRBJ2-5; D unresolved. V lost 2 bases, J lost 0 bases, and 13 bases lay in between. CDR3 length equals 16 residues. Germline V gene lookup returns CDR1 MNHEY and CDR2 SMNVEV (reference sequence). The CDR3 sequence: CASSLTWVSYQETQYF. CDR3 in DNA: TGTGCCAGCAGTTTAACTTGGGTCAGCTACCAAGAGACCCAGTACTTC.

This clonotype was found a few times. The chain couples TRBV18 to TRBJ2-5; TRBD2 matches at 9 bases. CDR3 length: 15 amino acids. J gave up 4 bases and V 3 bases, and 6 bases lay outside the gene matches. The V gene's germline CDR1 is KGHSH and CDR2 LQKENI. CDR3 sequence: CASSPIAGALETQYF. The CDR3 nucleotides are TGTGCCAGCTCACCGATAGCGGGAGCATTAGAGACCCAGTACTTC.

The sample holds a few counts of this clonotype. The rearrangement joins TRBV6-4 to TRBJ2-1; D is perhaps TRBD1 (6 bases). Germline V gene data show CDR1 as MRHNA and CDR2 as SNTAGT. CDR3 length: 16 residues. V was pared by 3 bases and J by 0 bases, with 12 bases between. The CDR3: CASSEQGSSSYNEQFF. The CDR3 DNA reads TGTGCCAGCAGTGAACAGGGTAGCAGCTCCTACAATGAGCAGTTCTTC.

This clonotype has more than one count but fewer than ten. This chain joins TRBV10-3 and TRBJ2-3, with 13 bases aligning to TRBD2. V dropped 9 bases and J dropped 2; count of bases not matched to a gene: 2. Germline loops: CDR1 ENHRY, CDR2 SYGVKD. The CDR3 length is 14 residues. CDR3 in DNA: TGTGCCATAGGACTAGCGGGGGCCACAGATACGCAGTATTTT. Translating gives CAIGLAGATDTQYF.

The V and J genes are TRBV9 and TRBJ2-3, with a possible D match to TRBD1 (6 bases). Germline V CDR1 and CDR2: SGDLS, YYNGEE. The CDR3 sequence is 14 residues long. V was cut by 5 bases and J by 5 bases, with 15 bases left in between. CDR3 region: CASRVIRGIDTQYF. CDR3 in DNA: TGTGCCAGCAGAGTAATAAGGGGGATAGATACGCAGTATTTT.

The genes are TRBV11-2 and TRBJ1-2; possibly TRBD1 for D (5 bases). The V gene's germline CDR1 is SGHAT and CDR2 FQNNGV. Trimming left V 5 bases short and J 4 bases short, with 14 bases between. This CDR3 is 14 amino acids long. The CDR3 loop reads CASSRPGGFYGYTF. CDR3 DNA sequence: TGTGCCAGCAGCCGCCCGGGGGGATTCTATGGCTACACCTTC.

This clonotype has more than one count but fewer than ten. The gene calls are TRBV20-1 and TRBJ2-1; 7 nucleotides agree with TRBD2. Germline V CDR1 and CDR2: DFQATT, SNEGSKA (reference sequence). The CDR3 has 16 residues. The V segment lost 6 bases and the J segment 4 bases; nucleotides outside the gene matches: 15. The CDR3 DNA reads as TGCAGTGCCTTTGGCACCGGGGCTAGCGGTTACAATGAGCAGTTCTTC. It codes for CSAFGTGASGYNEQFF.

In its sample, this clonotype was seen a few times. The chain is built from TRBV6-5 and TRBJ2-7, with 8 bases matching TRBD1. The CDR3 has 15 amino acids. In germline, CDR1 is MNHEY, CDR2 SVGAGI. With 3 bases clipped from V and 7 bases from J, the junction kept 11 bases outside the gene matches. The CDR3 protein is CASSYTPGQGGEQYF. The DNA for the CDR3 is TGTGCCAGCAGTTATACCCCCGGACAGGGTGGGGAGCAGTACTTC.